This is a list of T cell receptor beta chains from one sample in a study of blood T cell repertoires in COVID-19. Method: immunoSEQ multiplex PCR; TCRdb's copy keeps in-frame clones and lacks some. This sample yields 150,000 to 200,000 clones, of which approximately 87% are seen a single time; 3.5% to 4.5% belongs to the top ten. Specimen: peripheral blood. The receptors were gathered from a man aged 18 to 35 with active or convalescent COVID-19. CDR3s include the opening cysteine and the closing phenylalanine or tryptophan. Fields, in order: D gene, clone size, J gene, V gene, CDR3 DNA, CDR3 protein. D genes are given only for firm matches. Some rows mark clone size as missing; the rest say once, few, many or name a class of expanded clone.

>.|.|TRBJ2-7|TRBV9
TGTGCCAGCAGCGTTGGGGGCGGCGACGAGCAGTACTTC
CASSVGGGDEQYF
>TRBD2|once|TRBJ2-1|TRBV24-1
TGTGCCACCAGTGACCGCGGGACTAGCGGGCCCTACAATGAGCAGTTCTTC
CATSDRGTSGPYNEQFF
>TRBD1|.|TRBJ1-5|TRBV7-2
TGTGCCAGCAGCTTAGATTCACAGGGGTCGAATCAGCCCCAGCATTTT
CASSLDSQGSNQPQHF
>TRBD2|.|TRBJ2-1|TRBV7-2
TGTGCCAGCAGCTGGGCGGGAGGAACCGATGAGCAGTTCTTC
CASSWAGGTDEQFF
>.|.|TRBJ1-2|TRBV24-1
TGTGCCACCAGTGGTGTAGGGGCCGGCTATGGCTACACCTTC
CATSGVGAGYGYTF
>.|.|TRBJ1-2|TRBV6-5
TGTGCCACCGTAATGCTGAGCCAGGGAAACTATGGCTACACCTTC
CATVMLSQGNYGYTF
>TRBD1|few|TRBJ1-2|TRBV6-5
TGTGCCAGCAGTTACTCCGGGACAGGGGTCGGCTACACCTTC
CASSYSGTGVGYTF
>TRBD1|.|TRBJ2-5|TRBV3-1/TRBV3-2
TGTGCCAGCAGCCAGGCCGGGACAGCACAAGAGACCCAGTACTTC
CASSQAGTAQETQYF
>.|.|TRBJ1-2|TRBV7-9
TGTGCCAGCAGCCACAGTCCACAATTCTATGGCTACACCTTC
CASSHSPQFYGYTF
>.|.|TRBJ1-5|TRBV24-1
TGTGCCACCAGCAACACGGGGAGCAATCAGCCCCAGCATTTT
CATSNTGSNQPQHF
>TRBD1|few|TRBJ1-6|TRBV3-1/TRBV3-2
TGTGCCAGCAGCCAAGTGGCAGGGGGGTCACCCCTCCACTTT
CASSQVAGGSPLHF